The 21 T cell receptor beta chains presented below share a single source sample, sequenced in a study of cytotoxic CD8 clonotypes in ibrutinib-treated CLL. Assay: immunoSEQ multiplex PCR; the TCRdb copy retains only in-frame clones and omits some. The data show some 160,000 clones, roughly 80% seen once. Sequenced here: PBMCs, sampled after 12 months of ibrutinib treatment. The source of these receptors is a human donor with chronic lymphocytic leukemia.

This chain joins TRBV9 and TRBJ1-3; no firm D call. Trimming stripped 2 bases from V and 3 bases from J, with 12 bases between. Germline CDR1 SGDLS, CDR2 YYNGEE. The length of the CDR3 is 15 residues. The CDR3 nucleotides are TGTGCCAGCAGCGTGGTCCCAGACCTTGGAAACACCATATATTTT. Its protein product is CASSVVPDLGNTIYF.

The chain couples TRBV11-2 to TRBJ2-3; D is undetermined. Germline lookup yields CDR1 SGHAT and CDR2 FQNNGV. Trimming cost V 1 base and J 0 bases, with 8 bases left between them. The CDR3 contains 15 residues. Written as DNA, the CDR3 is TGTGCCAGCAGCTTAGTTTCCCTTAGCACAGATACGCAGTATTTT. Its translation is CASSLVSLSTDTQYF.

The chain is built from TRBV5-1 and TRBJ2-7, with 7 bases lining up with TRBD2. Germline lookup yields CDR1 SGHRS and CDR2 YFSETQ. The V and J ends lost 7 bases and 2 bases, in that order; junction bases with no gene match: 3. The length of the CDR3 is 12 residues. DNA of the CDR3: TGCGCCAGCCGGGACTACACCTACGAGCAGTACTTC. Protein product: CASRDYTYEQYF.

This clone was detected only a few times. V usage is TRBV7-2 and J usage is TRBJ1-2; D gene ambiguous. Between the trimmed V and J ends, which lost 4 bases and 11 bases, there was a span of 17 bases. The CDR3 covers 13 residues. In germline, CDR1 is SGHTA, CDR2 FQGNSA. The CDR3, as DNA: TGTGCCAGCAGCTGGTATAAGGAGGGTCAGTACACCTTC. Amino acids: CASSWYKEGQYTF.

CDR3 protein: CASSQGGRGIGSGNTIYF. The CDR3 DNA reads TGCGCCAGCAGCCAAGGCGGGAGGGGGATAGGCTCTGGAAACACCATATATTTT. The V call is TRBV4-1, the J call TRBJ1-3; possibly TRBD1 for D (6 bases). Germline V CDR1 and CDR2: MGHRA, YSYEKL. The CDR3 is made up of 18 amino acids. Deletions cut 1 base from V and 0 bases from J, with 16 bases between.

The V and J genes are TRBV10-3 and TRBJ1-2; D not resolved. Germline V gene data show CDR1 as ENHRY and CDR2 as SYGVKD. CDR3 length: 16 amino acids. Trimming pared 3 bases from V and 2 bases from J, leaving 16 bases between. CDR3 in amino acids: CAISDSRGPRNYGYTF. CDR3 nucleotide sequence: TGTGCCATCAGTGATTCTCGAGGACCGCGCAACTATGGCTACACCTTC.

The chain combines TRBV4-2 with TRBJ2-6; the match to TRBD1 covers 8 bases. Germline loops: CDR1 LGHNA, CDR2 YNFKEQ. V lost 3 bases, J lost 0 bases, and 7 bases stayed unmatched. This CDR3 has 18 amino acids. The CDR3 region has the DNA TGTGCCAGCAGCCAGGACATCGACAGGGGCTCTGGGGCCAACGTCCTGACTTTC. This sequence encodes CASSQDIDRGSGANVLTF.

The genes are TRBV7-2 and TRBJ2-3, with TRBD2 identical over 10 bases. CDR3 size: 15 residues. Trimming at V came to 5 bases and at J to 6 bases, leaving 8 bases not matched to a gene. Germline assignment: CDR1 SGHTA and CDR2 FQGNSA. The CDR3 nucleotides read TGTGCCAGCAGCACACAAGCGGGGGGGCCGGATACGCAGTATTTT. Translated, it gives CASSTQAGGPDTQYF.

The chain uses TRBV4-1 and TRBJ1-1; D unclear. From germline, CDR1 is MGHRA and CDR2 YSYEKL. The V and J ends lost 3 bases and 0 bases respectively, with 17 bases between them. CDR3 length: 17 amino acids. The CDR3 reads CASSHVSWHVVNTEAFF. The DNA for the CDR3 is TGCGCCAGCAGCCACGTAAGTTGGCACGTCGTGAACACTGAAGCTTTCTTT.

This clone occurred once. This chain joins TRBV7-3 and TRBJ2-4, with D uncertain. The CDR3 sequence is 13 residues long. CDR1 and CDR2 from the germline V gene are SGHTA and FQGTGA. The V and J ends lost 0 bases and 6 bases respectively, with 6 bases between them. Written as DNA, the CDR3 is TGTGCCAGCAGCTTAACCCCGCTAAACATTCAGTACTTC. Translating it yields CASSLTPLNIQYF.

The chain combines TRBV15 with TRBJ2-7, with 13 positions matching TRBD2. The CDR3 length is 15 residues. The junction had 4 bases not matched to a gene; V was cut back by 1 base and J by 7 bases. Looked up from germline, CDR1 is LNHNV and CDR2 is YYDKDF (reference sequence). Written as DNA, the CDR3 is TGTGCCACCAGCAGAGCACTAGCGGGAGGGGGGGAGCAGTACTTC. Translation gives CATSRALAGGGEQYF.

The rearrangement uses TRBV6-5 and TRBJ1-6; no firm D call. Germline V gene lookup returns CDR1 MNHEY and CDR2 SVGAGI. The CDR3 is 13 residues long. Deletions cut 6 bases from V and 12 bases from J, with 15 bases between. The DNA for the CDR3 is TGTGCCAGCAGATTACGGGCCGAACGACCCCTCCACTTT. Residues: CASRLRAERPLHF.

The gene calls are TRBV28 and TRBJ1-5, with 8 bases matching TRBD1. Germline lookup yields CDR1 MDHEN and CDR2 SYDVKM. CDR3 size: 15 residues. V was clipped by 3 bases and J by 4 bases; unmatched bases: 5. For the CDR3, the DNA is TGTGCCAGCAGTTTCAGACAGGGGAGGAATCAGCCCCAGCATTTT. This codes for CASSFRQGRNQPQHF.

The V call is TRBV11-2, the J call TRBJ2-2; 7 nucleotides agree with TRBD1. The CDR3 extends over 17 amino acids. V was clipped by 2 bases and J by 1 base; unmatched bases: 7. Germline V lookup: CDR1 SGHAT, CDR2 FQNNGV. CDR3 sequence (DNA): TGTGCCAGCAGCTTATTGCGTAACAGGGGGAACACCGGGGAGCTGTTTTTT. Protein: CASSLLRNRGNTGELFF. The entire variable domain, with the rest obtained from reference TRBV11-2 and TRBJ2-2, is as follows: EAGVAQSPRYKIIEKRQSVAFWCNPISGHATLYWYQQILGQGPKLLIQFQNNGVVDDSQLPKDRFSAERLKGVDSTLKIQPAKLEDSAVYLCASSLLRNRGNTGELFFGEGSRLTVL.

This clone was found a few times. This chain links TRBV11-2 with TRBJ2-1, with D maybe TRBD1 (5 bases). V lost 3 bases and J 4 bases, leaving 10 bases between the germline ends. The CDR3 consists of 14 residues. Germline loops: CDR1 SGHAT, CDR2 FQNNGV. The CDR3 sequence: CASSFLRGYNEQFF. The CDR3 DNA reads TGTGCCAGCAGCTTCCTAAGGGGTTACAATGAGCAGTTCTTC.

This sequence joins TRBV28 and TRBJ2-6; D is undetermined. Deletions cut 9 bases from V and 4 bases from J, with 22 bases between. This CDR3 comprises 17 residues. Germline lookup yields CDR1 MDHEN and CDR2 SYDVKM. CDR3 sequence: CASSPFRVAPGANVLTF. In DNA form, the CDR3 reads TGTGCCAGTAGCCCCTTTCGGGTAGCTCCGGGGGCCAACGTCCTGACTTTC.

This clone was observed a few times. This rearrangement joins TRBV28 to TRBJ2-3, with unresolved D. This CDR3 is 13 amino acids long. The germline V gene has CDR1 MDHEN and CDR2 SYDVKM. Trimming pared 3 bases from V and 9 bases from J, leaving 13 bases between. The chain's CDR3 is CASSFQVPETQYF. The CDR3 coding sequence is TGTGCCAGCAGTTTCCAGGTCCCCGAGACGCAGTATTTT. The whole variable domain, remainder taken from reference TRBV28 and TRBJ2-3, is DVKVTQSSRYLVKRTGEKVFLECVQDMDHENMFWYRQDPGLGLRLIYFSYDVKMKEKGDIPEGYSVSREKKERFSLILESASTNQTSMYLCASSFQVPETQYFGPGTRLTVL.

This chain connects TRBV5-1 to TRBJ2-7, with 11 bases identical to TRBD2. J lost 5 bases, V lost 4 bases, and 11 bases had no gene match. Germline V gene data show CDR1 as SGHRS and CDR2 as YFSETQ. There are 16 residues in the CDR3. CDR3: CASSLLAGGRSDEQYF. The CDR3 region has the DNA TGCGCCAGCAGCCTCTTAGCGGGGGGGCGGTCGGACGAGCAGTACTTC.

This chain connects TRBV19 to TRBJ1-1; D perhaps matches TRBD1 (6 bases). The CDR3 is 15 residues long. V was cut by 4 bases and J by 1 base, with 13 bases left in between. Germline CDR1 is LNHDA and CDR2 is SQIVND (reference sequence). The CDR3, as DNA: TGTGCCAGTAGTAAGGCGGGGGCGAGGAACACTGAAGCTTTCTTT. Protein: CASSKAGARNTEAFF.

V usage is TRBV11-1 and J usage is TRBJ1-1; D not certain. The V end lost 5 bases, the J end lost 9 bases, and 16 bases lay between the germline ends. Germline V gene data show CDR1 as SGHAT and CDR2 as FQDESV (reference sequence). The CDR3 is 13 amino acids. The CDR3 bases are TGTGCCAGCAGCCGCCCTCGGGGTTTTCAAGCTTTCTTT. Its protein is CASSRPRGFQAFF.

This chain connects TRBV7-2 to TRBJ1-5; TRBD1 agrees at 8 bases. This CDR3 has 15 residues. The J segment lost 0 bases and the V segment lost 5 bases, leaving 3 bases of the junction unmatched. The germline CDR1 and CDR2 sequences are SGHTA and FQGNSA. In nucleotides, the CDR3 is TGTGCCAGCAGCCGACAGGGGTATAGCAATCAGCCCCAGCATTTT. It yields the protein CASSRQGYSNQPQHF.